This TCR beta chain appears in the sequencing data of a study of blood T cell repertoires in COVID-19. As for the study in general: The United States, Italy and Spain provided the acute and convalescent COVID-19 samples.

In this sample, this clone turned up once. Germline V gene sequence: CDR1 GTSNPN, CDR2 SVGIG (reference sequence). There are 13 residues in the CDR3. Losses at the gene ends were 4 bases for V and 4 bases for J; bases not matched to a gene: 3. Profiling relied on immunoSEQ multiplex PCR, and the TCRdb table lists in-frame clones only, not all of them. The sample contains some 360,000 clones, more than 70% of which appear only once. The material sequenced was peripheral blood. The sequence was collected from an older woman with COVID-19, enrolled during active disease. J is TRBJ2-2 and V is TRBV30, with 7 bases lining up with TRBD1. The CDR3 DNA follows: TGTGCCTGGACCGGACAGGCCACCGGGGAGCTGTTTTTT. Protein: CAWTGQATGELFF.